Shown below are 9 T cell receptor beta chains from a single sample sequenced in a study of blood T cell repertoires in COVID-19. The data were produced by immunoSEQ multiplex PCR, yet TCRdb's version contains in-frame clones alone and is incomplete. There are about 400,000 clones in the sample; roughly 87% occur only once, and under 2% lies in the top ten. The specimen was PBMCs or T cells enriched from blood (not recorded which). These TCRs come from a woman between 18 and 30 years old with acute COVID-19.

V usage is TRBV3-1 (or the pseudogene TRBV3-2) and J usage is TRBJ2-7, with D perhaps matching TRBD2 (6 bases). Germline lookup yields CDR1 LGHDT and CDR2 YNNKEL (reference sequence). The length of the CDR3 is 15 residues. V lost 0 bases and J lost 6, with 15 bases in between. The CDR3 here is CASSQDRVAGREQYF. For the CDR3, the DNA is TGTGCCAGCAGCCAAGATCGGGTTGCGGGGCGCGAGCAGTACTTC.

J is TRBJ2-7 and V is TRBV5-1; the D gene is possibly TRBD1 (6 bases). The CDR3 spans 15 residues. The V end lost 0 bases, the J end lost 0 bases, and 10 bases lay between the germline ends. Germline CDR1 and CDR2: SGHRS and YFSETQ. For the CDR3, the DNA is TGCGCCAGCAGCTTGGCGGGACATTCCTCCTACGAGCAGTACTTC. Amino acid sequence: CASSLAGHSSYEQYF.

This chain joins TRBV27 and TRBJ2-1, with TRBD2 matching 9 bases. Germline CDR1 and CDR2: MNHEY and SMNVEV (reference sequence). The CDR3 is 13 amino acids. V shed 3 bases, J shed 14 bases, and the junction held 8 bases outside the gene matches. The CDR3 sequence: CASSLPRTSVKFF. For the CDR3, the DNA is TGTGCCAGCAGTTTGCCCCGGACTAGCGTGAAGTTCTTC.

This clone has only a few counts. This sequence joins TRBV7-9 and TRBJ1-2; 7 bases match TRBD1. The junction had 8 bases not matched to a gene; V was cut back by 1 base and J by 0 bases. The CDR3 loop spans 17 amino acids. Germline-derived CDR1 and CDR2 are SEHNR and FQNEAQ (reference sequence). The DNA for the CDR3 is TGTGCCAGCAGCTTAGAGGGGGACAGCGGAGCTAACTATGGCTACACCTTC. Protein: CASSLEGDSGANYGYTF.

V is TRBV7-2 and J is TRBJ2-3; D possibly corresponds to TRBD1 (5 bases). Per germline, CDR1 SGHTA and CDR2 FQGNSA. This CDR3 has 14 amino acids. V was shortened by 1 base and J by 5 bases, with 10 bases between the two germline ends. CDR3 in amino acids: CASSLEGLGDTQYF. The CDR3 DNA is TGTGCCAGCAGCTTAGAGGGGCTGGGAGATACGCAGTATTTT.

The chain's CDR3 is CASSWLARGFCTDTQYF. The CDR3 DNA reads as TGTGCCAGCAGCTGGCTGGCGCGGGGGTTCTGCACAGATACGCAGTATTTT. The gene calls are TRBV11-3 and TRBJ2-3, with 7 bases lining up with TRBD2. This CDR3 is 17 amino acids long. Losses at the gene ends were 4 bases for V and 1 base for J; bases not matched to a gene: 11. Germline V gene lookup returns CDR1 SGHNT and CDR2 YENEEA.

The rearrangement joins TRBV5-6 to TRBJ1-5, with 7 bases lining up with TRBD1. The CDR3 is 15 amino acids. Trimming took 3 bases from V and 2 from J; bases not matched to a gene: 5. From germline, CDR1 is SGHDT and CDR2 YYEEEE. The CDR3 loop reads CASSYKDRGNQPQHF. The CDR3 DNA follows: TGTGCCAGCAGCTATAAAGACAGGGGCAATCAGCCCCAGCATTTT.

The CDR3 spells CASSPGLGMAGVVYGYTF. In DNA, the CDR3 is TGTGCCAGCTCACCAGGACTGGGAATGGCAGGGGTGGTATATGGCTACACCTTC. The chain uses TRBV18 and TRBJ1-2; D is possibly TRBD1 (6 bases). Germline loops: CDR1 KGHSH, CDR2 LQKENI. Trimming took off 2 bases at V and 5 bases at J, with 24 bases between the two ends. The CDR3 length is 18 residues. Filled out from reference TRBV18 and TRBJ1-2, the complete variable domain reads NAGVMQNPRHLVRRRGQEARLRCSPMKGHSHVYWYRQLPEEGLKFMVYLQKENIIDESGMPKERFSAEFPKEGPSILRIQQVVRGDSAAYFCASSPGLGMAGVVYGYTFGSGTRLTVV.

The V and J genes are TRBV9 and TRBJ1-4; tentatively, D is TRBD1 (6 bases). This CDR3 region has 17 residues. Germline V gene data show CDR1 as SGDLS and CDR2 as YYNGEE. The V end lost 0 bases, the J end lost 0 bases, and 12 bases lay between the germline ends. Here the CDR3 reads CASSVEQGLATNEKLFF. The DNA for the CDR3 is TGTGCCAGCAGCGTAGAACAGGGATTAGCAACTAATGAAAAACTGTTTTTT.